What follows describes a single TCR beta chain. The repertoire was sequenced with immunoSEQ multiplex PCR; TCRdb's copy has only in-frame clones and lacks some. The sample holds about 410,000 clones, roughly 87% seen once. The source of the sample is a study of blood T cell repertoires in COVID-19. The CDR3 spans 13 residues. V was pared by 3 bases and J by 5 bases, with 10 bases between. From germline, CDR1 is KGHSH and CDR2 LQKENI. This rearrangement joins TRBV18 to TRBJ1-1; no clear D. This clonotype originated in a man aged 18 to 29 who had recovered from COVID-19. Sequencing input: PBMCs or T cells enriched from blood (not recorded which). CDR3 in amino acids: CASSPFPRTEAFF. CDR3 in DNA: TGTGCCAGCTCACCCTTCCCCAGGACTGAAGCTTTCTTT.